Shown below are 13 T cell receptor beta chains from a single sample sequenced in a study of cytotoxic CD8 clonotypes in ibrutinib-treated CLL. Measured with immunoSEQ multiplex PCR; TCRdb has only the in-frame clones, and not every one. Of approximately 60,000 clones in the sample, 54% were seen once. Source: PBMCs, taken at disease progression, from a patient treated with ibrutinib. These TCRs come from a human donor with chronic lymphocytic leukemia.

The V call is TRBV7-6, the J call TRBJ2-7, with D unclear. Trimming took off 5 bases at V and 1 base at J, with 6 bases between the two ends. Looked up from germline, CDR1 is SGHVS and CDR2 is FNYEAQ. The CDR3 is 12 residues long. The CDR3 region is CASSPSSYEQYF. CDR3 nucleotides: TGTGCCAGCAGCCCTTCGTCCTACGAGCAGTACTTC.

This chain connects TRBV2 to TRBJ1-2, with D perhaps TRBD1 (5 bases). V was trimmed by 6 bases and J by 6 bases, leaving 17 bases between them. From germline, CDR1 is SNHLY and CDR2 FYNNEI. The CDR3 runs 14 residues. The DNA of the CDR3 is TGTGCCAGCAGGGGAGGATTGGGGGTCCATGGCTACACCTTC. Its translation: CASRGGLGVHGYTF. The full variable domain, rest sourced from reference TRBV2 and TRBJ1-2, is EPEVTQTPSHQVTQMGQEVILRCVPISNHLYFYWYRQILGQKVEFLVSFYNNEISEKSEIFDDQFSVERPDGSNFTLKIRSTKLEDSAMYFCASRGGLGVHGYTFGSGTRLTVV.

The gene calls are TRBV15 and TRBJ1-2; unclear D gene. Deletions cut 1 base from V and 8 bases from J, with 11 bases between. CDR3 length: 13 amino acids. Germline V gene sequence: CDR1 LNHNV, CDR2 YYDKDF (reference sequence). The CDR3 DNA follows: TGTGCCACCAGCAGAGGTCTGCTTGACGGCTACACCTTC. Translated: CATSRGLLDGYTF.

The gene calls are TRBV10-3 and TRBJ2-7; the match to TRBD2 covers 11 bases. The germline V gene has CDR1 ENHRY and CDR2 SYGVKD. CDR3 length: 14 amino acids. Trimming at V came to 6 bases and at J to 7 bases, leaving 8 bases not matched to a gene. CDR3 DNA: TGTGCCATCAGCATAGCGGGAGGGCCTGGTGAGCAGTACTTC. It encodes CAISIAGGPGEQYF.

This clone was detected a few times. The chain employs TRBV5-1 and TRBJ1-1, with a weak D call TRBD1 (5 bases). This CDR3 has 13 residues. CDR1 is SGHRS and CDR2 is YFSETQ in the germline V gene. V lost 1 base and J lost 6, with 10 bases in between. The CDR3 spells CASSLKGAAEAFF. CDR3 nucleotide sequence: TGCGCCAGCAGCTTGAAAGGGGCGGCTGAAGCTTTCTTT.

This clone was seen more than once but under ten times. This rearrangement joins TRBV28 to TRBJ2-7; either TRBD1 or TRBD2 may fit D (6 bases each). Germline values: CDR1 MDHEN, CDR2 SYDVKM. V was pared by 5 bases and J by 6 bases, with 20 bases between. The CDR3 has 15 residues. CDR3 protein: CASSRGAQGRSEQYF. CDR3 bases: TGTGCCAGCAGTCGCGGGGCACAGGGTCGGAGCGAGCAGTACTTC.

The chain couples TRBV7-8 to TRBJ2-7, with D hard to call. The germline CDR1 and CDR2 sequences are SGHVS and FQNEAQ. Trimming stripped 9 bases from V and 3 bases from J, with 9 bases between. The CDR3 length is 11 residues. CDR3 loop: CASSTLYEQYF. CDR3 nucleotide sequence: TGTGCCAGTTCCACCCTCTACGAGCAGTACTTC. The variable domain in full, with the rest retrieved from reference TRBV7-8 and TRBJ2-7, is GAGVSQSPRYKVAKRGQDVALRCDPISGHVSLFWYQQALGQGPEFLTYFQNEAQLDKSGLPSDRFFAERPEGSVSTLKIQRTQQEDSAVYLCASSTLYEQYFGPGTRLTVT.

The chain employs TRBV1 and TRBJ2-5; the table names TRBD1, a call not compared with the DNA. TRBV1 corresponds to a pseudogene. CDR3 length equals 13 residues. The CDR3 DNA reads as TGCACCAGGAGAAGGGGGCAAGGAGAGACCCAGTACTTC. It specifies CTRRRGQGETQYF.

The chain is built from TRBV6-1 and TRBJ2-7, with D possibly matching TRBD1 (6 bases). Trimming removed 5 bases from V and 2 bases from J, with 13 bases in between. Germline V gene lookup returns CDR1 MNHNS and CDR2 SASEGT. The CDR3 has 14 amino acids. In nucleotides, the CDR3 is TGTGCCAGCAGTTCTGGACAGACGCCCTACGAGCAGTACTTC. Translating gives CASSSGQTPYEQYF.

CDR3 in DNA: TGTGCCAGCAGTGAAGAATTTTACTCCTACAATGAGCAGTTCTTC. It yields the protein CASSEEFYSYNEQFF. This chain joins TRBV2 and TRBJ2-1, with D unresolved. The CDR3 contains 15 residues. CDR1 and CDR2 (germline): SNHLY, FYNNEI. Trimming pared 1 base from V and 0 bases from J, leaving 7 bases between.

This clone was found once. V and J are TRBV27 and TRBJ2-2; 7 bases fit TRBD2. Germline CDR1 and CDR2: MNHEY and SMNVEV (reference sequence). The CDR3 is 16 amino acids. The trim removed 1 base at V and 1 base at J, leaving 3 bases unmatched. The DNA of the CDR3 is TGTGCCAGCAGTTTATACGGCGGGGGGAACACCGGGGAGCTGTTTTTT. Residues: CASSLYGGGNTGELFF.

V gene TRBV19 combines with J gene TRBJ2-2; D is unresolved. Germline CDR1 is LNHDA and CDR2 is SQIVND (reference sequence). The V gene lost 7 bases and the J gene lost 6 bases, with 12 bases spanning the gap. The CDR3 is 13 residues long. The CDR3 DNA reads TGTGCCAGTACTTGGCGGTCGGCCGGGGAGCTGTTTTTT. Translation gives CASTWRSAGELFF.

This chain links TRBV29-1 with TRBJ2-1; 9 bases map to TRBD1. Unmatched junction bases numbered 6, after V lost 6 bases and J lost 9 bases. CDR3 length: 12 residues. The germline CDR1 and CDR2 sequences are SQVTM and ANQGSEA. CDR3 in amino acids: CSVSGTGLEQFF. CDR3 bases: TGCAGCGTATCCGGGACAGGGCTTGAGCAGTTCTTC.